The present T cell receptor (beta chain) was sequenced within a study of T cell responses to AZD1222 COVID-19 vaccine. The study's findings and limits: Across spike, vaccine-associated CD4 TCRs were found, dominant at 160-218 and 743-854. Within unmutated variant regions lay the reported targets of nearly half of spike-specific TCRs.

This clone was counted once. Its antigen is undetermined. The data were produced by immunoSEQ multiplex PCR, yet TCRdb's version contains in-frame clones alone and is incomplete. In the table there are about 120,000 clones, approximately 82% of which are singletons. With 3 bases removed from V and 6 bases from J, the gap between germline ends came to 12 bases. Germline CDR1 reads SGHVS; CDR2 reads FNYEAQ. The CDR3 length is 15 residues. Sample: peripheral blood, taken 28 days after the second AZD1222 dose. This TCR was sampled from an adult who received the AZD1222 COVID-19 vaccine. This rearrangement joins TRBV7-6 to TRBJ1-6; weak D call: TRBD1 (6 bases). The CDR3 loop reads CASSLGIGGNSPLHF. For the CDR3, the DNA is TGTGCCAGCAGCTTGGGGATAGGGGGTAATTCACCCCTCCACTTT.